A selection of T cell receptor beta chains follows, all from one sample in a study of blood T cell repertoires in COVID-19. Profiled with immunoSEQ multiplex PCR; TCRdb holds only in-frame clones, not every one. The table includes about 170,000 clones, 85% detected once. The sequencing input was peripheral blood. The source is a human donor with acute or convalescent COVID-19. The donor label of this sample is uncertain. Both conserved end residues are part of each CDR3. The order of the fields is V gene, J gene, clone size, D gene, CDR3 protein, CDR3 DNA. The D gene is left open where the match is weak. A row's size may be missing; if present it is once, few, many or a size class.

>TRBV5-6|TRBJ2-7|NA|NA
CASSLGLQPRSEQYF
TGTGCCAGCAGCTTGGGACTCCAGCCTCGTTCGGAGCAGTACTTC
>TRBV7-9|TRBJ2-3|few|TRBD2
CASSSKDLAGGPLDTQYF
TGTGCCAGCAGCTCAAAGGACCTAGCGGGGGGGCCATTAGATACGCAGTATTTT
>TRBV6-4|TRBJ1-6|many|NA
CASSDGTNNSPLHF
TGTGCCAGCAGTGACGGGACAAATAATTCACCCCTCCACTTT
>TRBV18|TRBJ2-1|NA|TRBD2
CASSPASGGNEQFF
TGTGCCAGCTCACCCGCTAGCGGGGGTAATGAGCAGTTCTTC
>TRBV4-2|TRBJ2-5|few|TRBD2
CASSQALTSGGETQYF
TGTGCCAGCAGCCAGGCCCTCACTAGCGGGGGGGAGACCCAGTACTTC
>TRBV7-8|TRBJ1-2|NA|NA
CASSQYNYGYTF
TGTGCCAGCAGCCAATATAACTATGGCTACACCTTC
>TRBV6-5|TRBJ2-7|NA|TRBD1
CASRPQGVVVYEQYF
TGTGCCAGCAGGCCACAGGGGGTGGTCGTCTACGAGCAGTACTTC
>TRBV27|TRBJ2-7|NA|TRBD1
CASSPETGGLAGSYEQYF
TGTGCCAGCAGCCCCGAGACAGGGGGCTTAGCGGGGTCCTACGAGCAGTACTTC
>TRBV6-5|TRBJ1-2|NA|NA
CASSPGQSLYGYTF
TGTGCCAGCAGCCCCGGACAGTCCCTCTATGGCTACACCTTC
>TRBV4-1|TRBJ2-1|once|NA
CASSQDNRDSYNEQFF
TGCGCCAGCAGCCAAGATAACAGGGATTCCTACAATGAGCAGTTCTTC
>TRBV19|TRBJ1-6|few|TRBD1
CASSIQGANSPLHF
TGTGCCAGTAGTATACAGGGGGCAAATTCACCCCTCCACTTT
>TRBV30|TRBJ1-5|NA|NA
CAWGGTFSNQPQHF
TGTGCCTGGGGAGGGACATTTAGCAATCAGCCCCAGCATTTT
>TRBV7-3|TRBJ1-1|NA|NA
CASSLTSAGVGTEAFF
TGTGCCAGCAGCTTAACTTCAGCAGGGGTAGGCACTGAAGCTTTCTTT
>TRBV3-1/TRBV3-2|TRBJ2-5|NA|NA
CASRTPLQETQYF
TGTGCCAGTCGAACTCCGCTCCAAGAGACCCAGTACTTC
>TRBV27|TRBJ1-2|NA|NA
CASSFTGSYGYTF
TGTGCCAGCAGTTTTACAGGGAGTTATGGCTACACCTTC
>TRBV5-6|TRBJ2-5|NA|NA
CASSPTPGETQYF
TGTGCCAGCAGCCCAACCCCGGGAGAGACCCAGTACTTC
>TRBV27|TRBJ1-1|NA|NA
CASSEFRGNTEAFF
TGTGCCAGCAGTGAGTTTCGCGGGAACACTGAAGCTTTCTTT
>TRBV30|TRBJ1-1|NA|NA
CAWSVQMNTEAFF
TGTGCCTGGAGTGTACAGATGAACACTGAAGCTTTCTTT
>TRBV5-1|TRBJ2-6|few|NA
CASSLGFEWGGPAGANVLTF
TGCGCCAGCAGCTTAGGGTTTGAGTGGGGGGGCCCGGCTGGGGCCAACGTCCTGACTTTC
>TRBV11-1|TRBJ2-7|NA|TRBD1
CASSLGGQGGGEQYF
TGTGCCAGCAGCTTAGGCGGACAGGGCGGTGGCGAGCAGTACTTC
>TRBV27|TRBJ1-2|once|NA
CASSTHIGQGGDGYTF
TGTGCCAGCAGTACACACATTGGGCAGGGAGGAGACGGCTACACCTTC
>TRBV7-2|TRBJ2-3|once|NA
CASSLGAASSQYF
TGTGCCAGCAGCTTGGGGGCGGCCTCTTCGCAGTATTTT
>TRBV9|TRBJ1-6|NA|TRBD1
CASSQTGTVNSPLHF
TGTGCCAGCAGCCAAACGGGGACAGTTAACTCACCCCTCCACTTT
>TRBV6-6|TRBJ1-2|few|TRBD1
CASSTPRQGDYTF
TGTGCCAGCAGTACGCCTCGACAGGGCGACTACACCTTC
>TRBV28|TRBJ1-6|NA|TRBD1
CASSPTGYNSPLHF
TGTGCCAGCAGCCCGACAGGGTATAATTCACCCCTCCACTTT
>TRBV6-5|TRBJ2-5|few|TRBD2
CASRPGTRPQETQYF
TGTGCCAGCAGACCCGGGACTAGACCCCAAGAGACCCAGTACTTC
>TRBV19|TRBJ2-5|NA|NA
CASSIQGLETQYF
TGTGCCAGTAGTATCCAGGGTTTGGAGACCCAGTACTTC
>TRBV20-1|TRBJ1-2|NA|NA
CSASTPPNYGYTF
TGCAGTGCTAGTACTCCTCCAAACTATGGCTACACCTTC
>TRBV21-1|TRBJ1-2|once|NA
CASSKLKGAHCYTF
TGTGCCAGCAGCAAACTGAAGGGGGCGCATTGCTACACCTTC
>TRBV5-1|TRBJ1-2|NA|NA
CASSAYPGDYGYTF
TGCGCCAGCAGCGCCTACCCCGGGGACTATGGCTACACCTTC
>TRBV6-6|TRBJ1-1|NA|TRBD1
CASSQTGGLGVTEAFF
TGTGCCAGCAGCCAAACAGGGGGCTTGGGGGTCACTGAAGCTTTCTTT
>TRBV28|TRBJ1-2|NA|NA
CASASHGESYGYTF
TGTGCCAGCGCCTCTCACGGAGAATCCTATGGCTACACCTTC
>TRBV4-1|TRBJ1-5|NA|NA
CASSRLPGGDQPQHF
TGCGCCAGCAGCCGATTACCGGGGGGGGATCAGCCCCAGCATTTT
>TRBV25-1|TRBJ1-6|NA|NA
CASSGPWGRSSYNSPLHF
TGTGCCAGCAGTGGTCCATGGGGCAGAAGCTCCTATAATTCACCCCTCCACTTT
>TRBV10-1|TRBJ2-2|NA|NA
CASTDNTGELFF
TGCGCCAGCACCGACAATACCGGGGAGCTGTTTTTT
>TRBV27|TRBJ2-7|NA|TRBD1
CASRPTTGRNYEQYF
TGTGCCAGCAGGCCCACGACAGGGCGGAACTACGAGCAGTACTTC
>TRBV6-5|TRBJ1-1|NA|NA
CASSIYRNTEAFF
TGTGCCAGCAGTATATACAGGAACACTGAAGCTTTCTTT
>TRBV3-1/TRBV3-2|TRBJ1-4|NA|NA
CASSPREKLFF
TGTGCCAGCAGCCCCAGGGAAAAACTGTTTTTT